This TCR beta chain is drawn from a study of blood T cell repertoires in COVID-19. Overall study context: The United States, Italy and Spain were the sources of the acute and convalescent COVID-19 samples. The analysed material was cDNA or gDNA that came from T cells, B-cell-depleted T cells, or PBMCs.

The ends were cut back, 1 base at V and 3 bases at J, with 16 bases in the middle. The germline V gene has CDR1 LGHDT and CDR2 YNNKEL (reference sequence). The CDR3 is 17 amino acids. Sequencing was performed with immunoSEQ multiplex PCR; in TCRdb, only in-frame clones are kept and a portion is missing. The sample records about 300,000 clones, more than 75% being singletons. This chain joins TRBV3-1 (or the pseudogene TRBV3-2) and TRBJ2-1, with a weak D call TRBD2 (5 bases). Sequenced input: peripheral blood. This receptor was obtained from a woman aged 45-65 years with acute or convalescent COVID-19. This CDR3 reads CASSQVVGERRYNEQFF. In nucleotides, the CDR3 is TGTGCCAGCAGCCAAGTGGTCGGGGAGAGGCGCTACAATGAGCAGTTCTTC.